This TCR beta chain was observed in a study of T cells in Graves' hyperthyroidism and ophthalmopathy (dated by TCRdb to 2018 to 2020). Regarding the research as a whole: Peripheral blood samples were taken at initial diagnosis, before any treatment was given. The roughly 90 discovery patients were divided at random into training and test sets in a 7:3 ratio. Following sampling, methimazole starting at 30 mg daily was given to hyperthyroidism patients, and high-dose intravenous methylprednisolone was given to ophthalmopathy patients. A discovery cohort of about 100 patients, about 40 with Graves' ophthalmopathy and 55 to 60 with stable Graves' hyperthyroidism, was used to find distinguishing TCR V-J signatures. The study also compared thyroid tissue and blood T-cell repertoires from five or six Graves' hyperthyroidism patients. The paper reports TCR Vbeta CDR3 sequencing of roughly 140 peripheral blood samples: under 45 ophthalmopathy, fewer than 80 hyperthyroidism and around 17 progressor patients. Prospective prediction of ophthalmopathy was tested in an independent validation cohort of 18 to 20 hyperthyroidism patients and approximately 17 patients who later progressed to ophthalmopathy. What the authors observed across the whole study: In validation, the model predicted progression to ophthalmopathy a median of approximately 6.6 months before onset, with over 55% sensitivity and 72.22% specificity. No statistical method was used to fix the sample size in advance, and group allocation was not hidden from the investigators. In cross-validation, a model built on a 13 V-J signature told ophthalmopathy apart from stable hyperthyroidism with less than 90% sensitivity and 81% to 82% specificity, and in testing the same model reached 80%/75%. Most expanded thyroid clonotypes (frequency above 0.001) were also detected in blood, suggesting blood repertoires may reflect thyroid immune responses.

The TCR beta CDR3 regions were amplified from the RNA transcripts. For the first round of RT-PCR on the TCR CDR3, the HTBI primer set was used together with the Qiagen OneStep RT-PCR kit. The libraries were constructed in a second round of multiplex PCR and then size-selected and purified. Sequencing of the libraries was done on an Illumina HiSeq2000 using paired-end 100 bp reads. The authors' analysis ran thus. SOAPnuke was used to process the raw data, with reads discarded if the reads contained adapters or uncalled bases, had a mean Phred below 15, or lacked an exact constant-primer or identifier match. High-quality paired reads were merged with COPE v1.2.5, and unique nucleotide sequences were defined as clonotypes. MiTCR v1.1 was used to align clonotypes to the IMGT TRBV, TRBD and TRBJ reference segments. The analysis included only V-J combinations with a frequency above 0.0001, which together covered approximately 99% of the repertoires. A TCS score was defined as the ratio of F50 (clonal expansion) to E x V (chaos), with BLOSUM62-based TCRdist applied between CDR3 peptides within each V-J. Welch's t-statistics and random forest reduced roughly 500 V-J features to 13, which were used in a naive Bayes classifier (R e1071). TCRdb's own reprocessing of the public reads used fastp at Q25 and MiXCR and kept productive beta chains. Each record represents a unique CDR3 protein, reported with the most common genes and DNA among its rows. These V and J calls derive from TCRdb rather than the authors' analysis. This sample holds around 300,000 distinct CDR3 sequences; over 12% were observed only once. The top ten hold roughly 30% of the sample.

Hyperthyroidism patients were newly diagnosed, had a disease duration of under 2 months, and were aged 18 to 65 years. The study excluded patients with uncontrolled infections, other autoimmune diseases, pregnancy or lactation. Diagnoses were established on the basis of clinical symptoms, serum thyroxine and TRAb, thyroid ultrasound, and orbital computed tomography. Blood from progressor patients was drawn when they were first diagnosed with hyperthyroidism, before any ophthalmopathy symptoms appeared. PBMCs were separated from roughly 10 ml of fresh peripheral blood using Ficoll-Paque density gradient centrifugation. Patients classed as progressors first received a Graves' hyperthyroidism diagnosis and then went on to develop ophthalmopathy during follow-up. Total RNA was extracted using Trizol reagent, and RNA quality was assessed on an Agilent 2100 Bioanalyzer. V is reduced by 3 bases and J by 0 bases, leaving a spacing of 11 bases between them. CDR1 and CDR2, per the germline V gene (reference sequence), are SEHNR and FQNEAQ. The CDR3, cysteine through phenylalanine, is 16 amino acids long. The CDR3 DNA has 48 bases and is translated from base 1.

A word on this clonotype: No cognate antigen has been identified for it. No much larger clone exists at a distance of one base, and base qualities are not known.

This TCR derives from a woman aged 50 to 65 with Graves' hyperthyroidism that later progressed to Graves' ophthalmopathy. Sequenced: blood. Recombination joined TRBV7-9 with TRBJ1-4; perhaps TRBD1 is the D gene, with 6 bases matching. The CDR3 protein is CASSFDRSTTNEKLFF. The nucleotides read TGTGCCAGCAGCTTCGACAGGAGTACAACTAATGAAAAACTGTTTTTT.